The present TCR beta chain was sequenced within a study of CD8+ T cells in alopecia areata. Regarding the study as a whole: There was only one nonresponder, so it was unclear how baseline CD8+ expansion relates to response.

The treatment: oral pan-JAK inhibitor, 5-10 mg twice daily. Both CD4+ and CD8+ T cells were separated by sorting PBMCs. RNA, once extracted, was reverse transcribed into cDNA for use as the sequencing template. The data were produced by immunoSEQ multiplex PCR, yet TCRdb's version contains in-frame clones alone and is incomplete. The table shows around 170,000 clones, with approximately 51% occurring only once. Germline V lookup: CDR1 SGDLS, CDR2 YYNGEE. Trimming took 2 bases from V and 6 from J; bases not matched to a gene: 0. CDR3 size: 12 residues. About this clone itself: The antigen remains unidentified. Other DNA variants within this sample encode the same CDR3.

This specimen consisted of CD8+ T cells sorted from blood, obtained at roughly week 52, from a patient treated with tofacitinib. The receptor was derived from a human donor with alopecia areata. The chain uses TRBV9 and TRBJ2-7, with 9 bases lining up with TRBD1. CDR3: CASSVDRGEQYF. As DNA, the CDR3 is TGTGCCAGCAGCGTGGACAGGGGCGAGCAGTACTTC.